The sequence of this T cell receptor (beta chain) was determined in a study of blood T cell repertoires in COVID-19. Looking at the study overall: T cells, B-cell-depleted T cells, or PBMCs provided the cDNA or gDNA that served as material.

How the authors handled the data: Estimation of nucleated cell counts relied on the amplification of reference gene primers. Only in-frame clones appear in the TCRdb table, and some are missing; sequencing was by immunoSEQ multiplex PCR. Clone size and V and J calls were adopted from that table, with D and trimming inferred from the DNA. Among roughly 280,000 clones, around nine tenths were seen once, and the ten largest hold around 9%. The CDR3 is 14 amino acids. The ends were cut back, 0 bases at V and 8 bases at J, with 13 bases in the middle. Germline CDR1 reads MNHNS; CDR2 reads SASEGT. The V and J genes are TRBV6-1 and TRBJ1-2; D is undetermined. This clonotype originated in a man aged 35-49 years with active or convalescent COVID-19. Specimen: peripheral blood. The CDR3 nucleotides are TGTGCCAGCAGTGAAGCGCGAGGAGGCACGGGCTACACCTTC. Protein product: CASSEARGGTGYTF.